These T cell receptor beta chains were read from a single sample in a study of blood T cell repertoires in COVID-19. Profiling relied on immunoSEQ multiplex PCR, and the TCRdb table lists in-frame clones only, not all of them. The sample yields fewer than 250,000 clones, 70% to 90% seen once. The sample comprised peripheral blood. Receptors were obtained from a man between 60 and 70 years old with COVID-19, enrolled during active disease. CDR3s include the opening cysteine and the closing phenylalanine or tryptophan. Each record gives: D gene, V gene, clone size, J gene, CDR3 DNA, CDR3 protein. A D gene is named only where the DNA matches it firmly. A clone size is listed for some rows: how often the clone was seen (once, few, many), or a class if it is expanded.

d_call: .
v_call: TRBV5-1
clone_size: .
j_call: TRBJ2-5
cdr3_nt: TGCGCCAGCAGCACAAGGGGGGGAACTGAGACCCAGTACTTC
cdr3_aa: CASSTRGGTETQYF

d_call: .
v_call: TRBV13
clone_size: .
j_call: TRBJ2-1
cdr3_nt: TGTGCCACCTCTAGCGTTGGCTCCTACAATGAGCAGTTCTTC
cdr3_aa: CATSSVGSYNEQFF

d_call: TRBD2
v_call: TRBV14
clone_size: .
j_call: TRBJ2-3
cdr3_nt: TGTGCCAGCAGTCGACCCTCCAGCGGGATCCTCACAGATACGCAGTATTTT
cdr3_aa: CASSRPSSGILTDTQYF

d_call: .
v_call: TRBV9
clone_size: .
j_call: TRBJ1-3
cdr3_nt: TGTGCCAGCGGGGACGCAGGGGCTGGAAACACCATATATTTT
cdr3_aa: CASGDAGAGNTIYF

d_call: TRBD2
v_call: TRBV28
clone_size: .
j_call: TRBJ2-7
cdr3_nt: TGTGCCAGCAGACAGAGCGGGGGGCTGACAGGCGAGCAGTACTTC
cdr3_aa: CASRQSGGLTGEQYF

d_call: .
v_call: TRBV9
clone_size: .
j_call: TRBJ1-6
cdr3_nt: TGTGCCAGCAGCTCTTTGACACGTAATTCACCCCTCCACTTT
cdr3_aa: CASSSLTRNSPLHF

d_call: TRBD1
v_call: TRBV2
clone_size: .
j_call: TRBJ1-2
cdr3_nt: TGTGCCAGCAGTGAAGGACAGGGGGCTTCTGGCTACACCTTC
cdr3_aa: CASSEGQGASGYTF

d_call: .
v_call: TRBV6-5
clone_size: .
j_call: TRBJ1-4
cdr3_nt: TGTGCCAGCAGTCGGACAGCAACTAATGAAAAACTGTTTTTT
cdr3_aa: CASSRTATNEKLFF

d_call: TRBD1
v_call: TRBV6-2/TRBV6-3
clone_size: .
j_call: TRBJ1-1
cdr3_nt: TGTGCCAGCAGTTGGGACAGTTTCAGCACTGAAGCTTTCTTT
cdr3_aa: CASSWDSFSTEAFF

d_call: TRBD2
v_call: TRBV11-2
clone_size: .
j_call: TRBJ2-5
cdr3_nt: TGTGCCAGCAGCTTAGTGGCTAGCGGGGCGGGGACCCAGTACTTC
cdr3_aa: CASSLVASGAGTQYF

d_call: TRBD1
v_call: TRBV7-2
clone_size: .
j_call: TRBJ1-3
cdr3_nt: TGTGCCAGCAGCTCCAGGGGGACGCGCTCTGGAAACACCATATATTTT
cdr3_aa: CASSSRGTRSGNTIYF

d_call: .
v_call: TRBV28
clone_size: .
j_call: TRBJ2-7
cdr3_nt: TGTGCCAGCAGTTTAGTCGACGAGCAGTACTTC
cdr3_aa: CASSLVDEQYF

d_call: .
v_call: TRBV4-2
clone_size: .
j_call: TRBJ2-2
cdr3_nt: TGTGCCAGCAGCCAAGTCAGAAACAGGAACACCGGGGAGCTGTTTTTT
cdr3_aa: CASSQVRNRNTGELFF

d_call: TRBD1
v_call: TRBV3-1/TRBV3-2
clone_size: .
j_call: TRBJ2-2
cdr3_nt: TGTGCCAGCAGCCCTCGGGACAGGGGTATCGGGGAGCTGTTTTTT
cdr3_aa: CASSPRDRGIGELFF

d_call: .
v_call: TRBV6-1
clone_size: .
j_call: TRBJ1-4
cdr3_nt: TGTGCCAGCAGTCGGGGATGGTCGACGGGAGAAAAACTGTTTTTT
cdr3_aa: CASSRGWSTGEKLFF

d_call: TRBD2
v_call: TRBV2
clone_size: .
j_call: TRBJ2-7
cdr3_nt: TGTGCCAGCAGTGAAAGGGGGCTAGCGGGAGTGTACGAGCAGTACTTC
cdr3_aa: CASSERGLAGVYEQYF

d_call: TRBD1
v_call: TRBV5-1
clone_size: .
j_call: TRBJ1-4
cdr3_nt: TGCGCCAGCAGGGAACAGGGGGCAACTAATGAAAAACTGTTTTTT
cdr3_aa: CASREQGATNEKLFF

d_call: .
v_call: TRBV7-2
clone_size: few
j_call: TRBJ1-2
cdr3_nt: TGTGCCAGCAGCCCGGGGAGGGGTAGCCTCTATGGCTACACCTTC
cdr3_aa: CASSPGRGSLYGYTF

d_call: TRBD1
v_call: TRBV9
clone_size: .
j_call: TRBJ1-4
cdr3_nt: TGTGCCAGCAGCGGGACAGGGGGCGCCACTAATGAAAAACTGTTTTTT
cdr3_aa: CASSGTGGATNEKLFF

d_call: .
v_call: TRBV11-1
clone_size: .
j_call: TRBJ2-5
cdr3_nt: TGTGCCAGCAGCTTAGCTAGCTGGGAGACCCAGTACTTC
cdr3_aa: CASSLASWETQYF

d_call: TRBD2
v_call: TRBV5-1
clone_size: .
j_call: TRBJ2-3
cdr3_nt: TGCGCCAGCAGCCCCCTTCTAGCGGGAGGGTCCACAGATACGCAGTATTTT
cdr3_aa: CASSPLLAGGSTDTQYF

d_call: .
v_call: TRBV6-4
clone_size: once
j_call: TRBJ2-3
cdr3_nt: TGTGCCAGCAGTGACTCGGAGTGCAGGGATTACACAGATACGCAGTATTTT
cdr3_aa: CASSDSECRDYTDTQYF

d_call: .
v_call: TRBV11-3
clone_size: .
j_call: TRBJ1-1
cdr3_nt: TGTGCCAGCAGCTTAGTATCCAGATCTGAAGCTTTCTTT
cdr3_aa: CASSLVSRSEAFF

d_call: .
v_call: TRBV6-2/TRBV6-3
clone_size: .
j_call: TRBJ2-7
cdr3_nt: TGTGCCAGCAGTTACCCGCAGGGGCGACACGAGCAGTACTTC
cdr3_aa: CASSYPQGRHEQYF

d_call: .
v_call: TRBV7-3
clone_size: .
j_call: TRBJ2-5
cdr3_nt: TGTGCCAGCAGCTTAAGATCTAGGGAGACCCAGTACTTC
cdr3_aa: CASSLRSRETQYF

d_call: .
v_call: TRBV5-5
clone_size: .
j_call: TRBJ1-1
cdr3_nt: TGTGCCAGCAGCTTGGGCGCAGGGAACACTGAAGCTTTCTTT
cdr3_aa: CASSLGAGNTEAFF

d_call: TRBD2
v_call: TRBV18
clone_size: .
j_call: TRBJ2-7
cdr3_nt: TGTGCCAGCTCACCACCGTCTAGCGGGAGTGGCGAGCAGTACTTC
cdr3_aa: CASSPPSSGSGEQYF

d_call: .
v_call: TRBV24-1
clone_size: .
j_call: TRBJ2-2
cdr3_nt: TGTGCCACCAGTGAAGTCTACCCGGGCCGCGGGACGAACACCGGGGAGCTGTTTTTT
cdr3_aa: CATSEVYPGRGTNTGELFF

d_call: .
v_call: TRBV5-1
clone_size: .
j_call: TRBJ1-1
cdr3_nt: TGCGCCAGCACCCTAGGACAGACTAACACTGAAGCTTTCTTT
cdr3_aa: CASTLGQTNTEAFF

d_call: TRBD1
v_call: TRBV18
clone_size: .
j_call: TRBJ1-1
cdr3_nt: TGTGCCAGCTCAATCGACAGGGGTAGGGCTTTCTTT
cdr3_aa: CASSIDRGRAFF

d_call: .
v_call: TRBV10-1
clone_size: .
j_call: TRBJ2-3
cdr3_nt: TGCGCCAGCAGTGAGTCGAGGGTTCTTCGGGATACGCAGTATTTT
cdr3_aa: CASSESRVLRDTQYF

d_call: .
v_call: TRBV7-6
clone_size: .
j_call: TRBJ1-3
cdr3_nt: TGTGCCAGCAGCTTAAGCAGGACTGGAAACACCATATATTTT
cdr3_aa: CASSLSRTGNTIYF

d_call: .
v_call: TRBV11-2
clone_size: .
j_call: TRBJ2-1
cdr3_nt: TGTGCCAGCAGCATGGAGGGAGGGGGTTACAATGAGCAGTTCTTC
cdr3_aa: CASSMEGGGYNEQFF